This T cell receptor beta chain was obtained from a study of response to subunit inactivated influenza vaccine. The germline V gene encodes CDR1 SNHLY and CDR2 FYNNEI. Deletions cut 1 base from V and 6 bases from J, with 12 bases between. This CDR3 has 14 amino acids. TCRdb ran MiXCR on the RT-PCR reads and lists one entry per CDR3 protein. The repertoire holds a few hundred thousand distinct CDR3 sequences, 11% to 15% seen once, with over 8.5% in the top ten. The V gene is TRBV2, the J gene TRBJ1-2; tentatively, D is TRBD1 (6 bases). The source material was PBMCs from blood, sampled 11 to 12 days after vaccination. This receptor was obtained from a man aged 50 or older who received an inactivated influenza vaccine. The CDR3 sequence is CASSEGQTGNGYTF. The CDR3 DNA follows: TGTGCCAGCAGTGAAGGTCAGACAGGAAATGGCTACACCTTC. Supplemented by reference TRBV2 and TRBJ1-2, the full variable domain reads EPEVTQTPSHQVTQMGQEVILRCVPISNHLYFYWYRQILGQKVEFLVSFYNNEISEKSEIFDDQFSVERPDGSNFTLKIRSTKLEDSAMYFCASSEGQTGNGYTFGSGTRLTVV.